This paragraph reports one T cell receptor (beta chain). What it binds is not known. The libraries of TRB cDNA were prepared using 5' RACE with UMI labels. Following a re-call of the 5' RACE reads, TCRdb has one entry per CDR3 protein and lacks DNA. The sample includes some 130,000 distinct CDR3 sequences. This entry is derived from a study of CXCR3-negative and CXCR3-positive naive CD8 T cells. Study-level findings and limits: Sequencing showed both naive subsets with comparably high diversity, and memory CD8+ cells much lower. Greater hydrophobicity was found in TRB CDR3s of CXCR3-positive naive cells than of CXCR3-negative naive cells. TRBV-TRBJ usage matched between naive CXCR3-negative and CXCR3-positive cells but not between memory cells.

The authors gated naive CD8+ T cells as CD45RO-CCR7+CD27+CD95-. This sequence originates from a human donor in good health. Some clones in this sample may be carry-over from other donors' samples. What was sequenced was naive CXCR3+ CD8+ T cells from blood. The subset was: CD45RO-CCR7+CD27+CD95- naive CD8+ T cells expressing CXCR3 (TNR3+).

The CDR3 reads CSARAIGQGKDTQYF. The gene calls are TRBV20-1 and TRBJ2-3; the D call from TCRdb, TRBD1, cannot be confirmed without DNA. Germline V gene lookup returns CDR1 DFQATT and CDR2 SNEGSKA (reference sequence). The CDR3 loop spans 15 amino acids.